These T cell receptor beta chains were read from a single sample in a study of shared clonotypes between healthy human individuals. Sequencing was performed with immunoSEQ multiplex PCR; in TCRdb, only in-frame clones are kept and a portion is missing. Here the sample spans approximately 320,000 clones, more than 75% being singletons. What was sequenced was memory CD8+ T cells sorted from blood. Every receptor here comes from a man between 18 and 29 years old in good health. The CDR3 runs from the conserved cysteine through the conserved F or W. Fields, in order: CDR3 protein, CDR3 DNA, J gene, clone size, D gene, V gene. The D gene is left open where the match is weak. A row's size may be missing; if present it is once, few, many or a size class.

CASSPGYTYEQYF | TGCGCCAGCAGCCCCGGATACACCTACGAGCAGTACTTC | TRBJ2-7 | NA | NA | TRBV5-1
CASSEFDTATYFYGYTF | TGTGCCAGCAGTGAATTTGACACAGCCACATATTTCTATGGCTACACCTTC | TRBJ1-2 | NA | NA | TRBV6-1
CASSYSEGNTIYF | TGTGCCAGCAGTTACTCTGAAGGAAACACCATATATTTT | TRBJ1-3 | NA | NA | TRBV6-5
CASRPGQGTAVGEKLFF | TGTGCCAGCAGACCGGGACAGGGTACCGCCGTGGGAGAAAAACTGTTTTTT | TRBJ1-4 | NA | TRBD1 | TRBV2
CATRVRRETDTQYF | TGCGCCACCAGGGTTCGGCGGGAGACAGATACGCAGTATTTT | TRBJ2-3 | NA | TRBD2 | TRBV5-1
CASSPGHGNQPQHF | TGTGCCAGCAGTCCCGGACACGGGAATCAGCCCCAGCATTTT | TRBJ1-5 | NA | NA | TRBV27
CASSLSGGSDSYEQYF | TGTGCCAGCAGTTTATCAGGGGGGTCCGACTCCTACGAGCAGTACTTC | TRBJ2-7 | NA | NA | TRBV27
CASSPLGPGVSDTQYF | TGTGCCAGCAGCCCCTTGGGGCCCGGAGTATCAGATACGCAGTATTTT | TRBJ2-3 | NA | NA | TRBV27
CASSFAEITYEQYF | TGTGCCAGCAGCTTTGCAGAGATCACCTACGAGCAGTACTTC | TRBJ2-7 | NA | NA | TRBV7-9
CASSGLNNEQFF | TGCGCCAGCAGTGGACTAAACAATGAGCAGTTCTTC | TRBJ2-1 | NA | NA | TRBV10-2
CAISGAGGVYEQYF | TGTGCCATCAGTGGGGCAGGGGGCGTCTACGAGCAGTACTTC | TRBJ2-7 | NA | TRBD1 | TRBV10-3
CASSLGQNSNQPQHF | TGTGCCAGCAGCTTGGGGCAGAATAGCAATCAGCCCCAGCATTTT | TRBJ1-5 | NA | NA | TRBV5-6
CASSQDPAGPTYNEQFF | TGCGCCAGCAGCCAAGATCCAGCGGGACCTACCTACAATGAGCAGTTCTTC | TRBJ2-1 | few | TRBD2 | TRBV4-3
CASKETGFTDTQYF | TGTGCCAGCAAGGAAACAGGGTTTACAGATACGCAGTATTTT | TRBJ2-3 | NA | NA | TRBV6-1
CASRYRGTYEQYF | TGTGCCAGCAGATACAGAGGAACCTACGAGCAGTACTTC | TRBJ2-7 | NA | NA | TRBV27
CASSLLGGSTDTQYF | TGTGCCAGCAGCTTATTAGGCGGGAGCACAGATACGCAGTATTTT | TRBJ2-3 | NA | NA | TRBV7-9
CASSLGRAPTDTQYF | TGTGCCAGCAGCTTGGGTAGGGCTCCCACAGATACGCAGTATTTT | TRBJ2-3 | NA | NA | TRBV7-9
CASSRRASYNSPLHF | TGTGCCAGCAGTCGCCGGGCCTCATATAATTCACCCCTCCACTTT | TRBJ1-6 | NA | NA | TRBV27
CASSAGTGHLEGYTF | TGTGCCAGCAGCGCGGGGACAGGGCACTTGGAAGGCTACACCTTC | TRBJ1-2 | NA | TRBD1 | TRBV9
CASSSPDRAHQPQHF | TGTGCCAGCAGCTCACCAGACAGGGCTCATCAGCCCCAGCATTTT | TRBJ1-5 | NA | TRBD1 | TRBV27
CATSILYEGETQYF | TGTGCCACCAGCATCCTATATGAGGGAGAGACCCAGTACTTC | TRBJ2-5 | once | NA | TRBV15
CASSLLNVGTEAFF | TGTGCCAGCAGCCTATTAAATGTTGGCACTGAAGCTTTCTTT | TRBJ1-1 | NA | NA | TRBV27
CASSQVYSYGYTF | TGCGCCAGCAGCCAAGTGTACTCATATGGCTACACCTTC | TRBJ1-2 | NA | NA | TRBV4-1
CASSSFTGNYEQYF | TGTGCCAGCAGTTCCTTTACGGGGAACTACGAGCAGTACTTC | TRBJ2-7 | once | NA | TRBV11-2
CAWSVRFRCGRFNEQFF | TGTGCCTGGAGTGTACGGTTTCGTTGCGGGAGGTTCAATGAGCAGTTCTTC | TRBJ2-1 | NA | TRBD2 | TRBV30
CASSYDRTNQPQHF | TGTGCCAGCAGTTATGACAGGACCAATCAGCCCCAGCATTTT | TRBJ1-5 | NA | NA | TRBV27
CASSEDSSGNTIYF | TGCGCCAGCAGCGAGGACAGCTCTGGAAACACCATATATTTT | TRBJ1-3 | NA | NA | TRBV5-1
CAISDRQALTYNEQFF | TGTGCCATCAGTGACCGACAGGCCCTAACCTACAATGAGCAGTTCTTC | TRBJ2-1 | NA | NA | TRBV10-3
CASSLGRTYEQYF | TGTGCCAGCAGCTTGGGACGGACGTACGAGCAGTACTTC | TRBJ2-7 | NA | NA | TRBV5-4
CASSGIGTGLGYGYTF | TGTGCCAGCAGCGGGATAGGGACAGGGTTGGGCTATGGCTACACCTTC | TRBJ1-2 | NA | TRBD1 | TRBV9
CAWRKLMNTEAFF | TGTGCCTGGAGAAAGCTTATGAACACTGAAGCTTTCTTT | TRBJ1-1 | once | NA | TRBV30
CASSPSDELFF | TGTGCCAGCAGCCCGTCAGATGAGCTGTTTTTT | TRBJ2-2 | NA | NA | TRBV7-9
CASRQLAGEGNEQFF | TGTGCCAGCAGACAACTAGCGGGAGAGGGGAATGAGCAGTTCTTC | TRBJ2-1 | NA | TRBD2 | TRBV6-5
CASSLELVNTGELFF | TGTGCCAGCAGTTTAGAACTGGTCAACACCGGGGAGCTGTTTTTT | TRBJ2-2 | NA | NA | TRBV27
CATWDFGSSDTQYF | TGTGCCACCTGGGACTTCGGCTCCTCAGATACGCAGTATTTT | TRBJ2-3 | NA | NA | TRBV15
CASSFSGSYNEQFF | TGTGCCAGCAGCTTTAGCGGGAGCTACAATGAGCAGTTCTTC | TRBJ2-1 | NA | TRBD2 | TRBV5-4
CASSSPGLAGGGTGELFF | TGTGCCAGCAGTTCCCCGGGACTAGCGGGGGGAGGGACCGGGGAGCTGTTTTTT | TRBJ2-2 | NA | TRBD2 | TRBV28
CASSGHRDYEQYF | TGTGCCTCGTCGGGACATCGAGATTACGAGCAGTACTTC | TRBJ2-7 | NA | NA | TRBV7-6
CASSYSLGGELFF | TGTGCCAGCAGTTACTCTCTAGGGGGGGAGCTGTTTTTT | TRBJ2-2 | NA | NA | TRBV6-5
CASSSYGGARDSPLHF | TGTGCCAGCAGTTCTTACGGGGGGGCGCGAGATTCACCCCTCCACTTT | TRBJ1-6 | NA | NA | TRBV28
CASRSGYNEKLFF | TGTGCCAGCCGGTCCGGGTATAATGAAAAACTGTTTTTT | TRBJ1-4 | NA | NA | TRBV6-1
CASMGLRYNEQFF | TGTGCCAGCATGGGACTCAGGTACAATGAGCAGTTCTTC | TRBJ2-1 | NA | NA | TRBV6-1
CASSLIQGFMIHGYTF | TGTGCCAGCAGCTTAATTCAGGGGTTTATGATCCATGGCTACACCTTC | TRBJ1-2 | NA | NA | TRBV7-9
CASSSGNSYEQYF | TGTGCCAGCAGCTCCGGGAACTCCTACGAGCAGTACTTC | TRBJ2-7 | NA | NA | TRBV2
CAIQGARNEQFF | TGTGCCATCCAAGGGGCCCGGAATGAGCAGTTCTTC | TRBJ2-1 | once | NA | TRBV10-3
CASSQSVGDQPQHF | TGCGCCAGCAGCCAATCAGTAGGTGATCAGCCCCAGCATTTT | TRBJ1-5 | NA | NA | TRBV4-1
CASSQVQGLGYGYTF | TGCGCCAGCAGCCAAGTCCAGGGATTAGGCTATGGCTACACCTTC | TRBJ1-2 | NA | NA | TRBV4-1
CASSLDSQPFYGYTF | TGTGCCAGCAGCTTGGACAGCCAACCCTTCTATGGCTACACCTTC | TRBJ1-2 | NA | NA | TRBV5-5
CASSPPGGSTEAFF | TGTGCCAGCTCACCACCGGGGGGATCCACTGAAGCTTTCTTT | TRBJ1-1 | NA | NA | TRBV18
CASSLARGTYEQYF | TGCGCCAGCAGCTTGGCCCGCGGAACCTACGAGCAGTACTTC | TRBJ2-7 | NA | NA | TRBV5-1
CASSQEGKPPYEQYF | TGTGCCAGCAGCCAGGAGGGGAAGCCCCCCTACGAGCAGTACTTC | TRBJ2-7 | NA | NA | TRBV14